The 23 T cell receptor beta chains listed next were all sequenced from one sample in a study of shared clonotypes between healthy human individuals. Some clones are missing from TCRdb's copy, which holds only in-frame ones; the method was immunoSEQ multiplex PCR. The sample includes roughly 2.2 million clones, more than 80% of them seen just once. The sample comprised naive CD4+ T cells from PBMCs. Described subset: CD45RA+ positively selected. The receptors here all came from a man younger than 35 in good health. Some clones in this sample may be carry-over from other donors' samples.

CDR3: CASSESHGRASYEQYF. The CDR3, as DNA: TGCGCCAGCAGTGAGTCGCACGGGAGGGCCTCCTACGAGCAGTACTTC. This chain uses TRBV10-1 with TRBJ2-7; 8 nucleotides agree with TRBD2. The V and J ends lost 0 bases and 0 bases, in that order; junction bases with no gene match: 4. Germline V gene data show CDR1 as WNHNN and CDR2 as SYGVQD (reference sequence). The CDR3 spans 16 residues.

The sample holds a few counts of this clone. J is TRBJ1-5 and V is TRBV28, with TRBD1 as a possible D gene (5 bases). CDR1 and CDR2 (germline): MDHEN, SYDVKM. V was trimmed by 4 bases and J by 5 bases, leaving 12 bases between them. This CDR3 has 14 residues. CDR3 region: CASSSQAFYQPQHF. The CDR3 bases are TGTGCCAGCAGTTCACAGGCCTTTTATCAGCCCCAGCATTTT.

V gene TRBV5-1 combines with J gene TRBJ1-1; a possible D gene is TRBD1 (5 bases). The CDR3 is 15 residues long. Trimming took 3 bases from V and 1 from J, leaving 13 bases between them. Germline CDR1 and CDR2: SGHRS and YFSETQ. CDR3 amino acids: CASSYQDTRNTEAFF. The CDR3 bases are TGCGCCAGCAGCTACCAGGACACAAGGAACACTGAAGCTTTCTTT.

The CDR3 loop reads CASSLGGLAGGPSYEQYF. CDR3 DNA sequence: TGTGCCAGCAGCTTAGGGGGACTAGCGGGAGGCCCCTCCTACGAGCAGTACTTC. This chain uses TRBV7-8 with TRBJ2-7; 15 positions match TRBD2. This CDR3 has 18 amino acids. CDR1 and CDR2 (germline): SGHVS, FQNEAQ. V dropped 1 base and J dropped 0; count of bases not matched to a gene: 4.

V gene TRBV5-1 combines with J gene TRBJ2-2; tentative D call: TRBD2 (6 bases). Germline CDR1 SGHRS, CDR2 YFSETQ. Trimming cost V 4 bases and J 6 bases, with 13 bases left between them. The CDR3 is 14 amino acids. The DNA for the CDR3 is TGCGCCAGCAGCGATCCAGGAGGGCCCGGGGAGCTGTTTTTT. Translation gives CASSDPGGPGELFF. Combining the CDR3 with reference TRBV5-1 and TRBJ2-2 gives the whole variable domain KAGVTQTPRYLIKTRGQQVTLSCSPISGHRSVSWYQQTPGQGLQFLFEYFSETQRNKGNFPGRFSGRQFSNSRSEMNVSTLELGDSALYLCASSDPGGPGELFFGEGSRLTVL.

CDR3 in amino acids: CASATGTALNEQFF. CDR3 DNA: TGTGCCAGCGCCACCGGGACAGCCCTCAATGAGCAGTTCTTC. The genes are TRBV28 and TRBJ2-1; 7 bases fit TRBD1. After removal of 8 bases from V and 6 bases from J, the junction contained 10 bases not matched to a gene. CDR3 length equals 14 residues. Germline CDR1 MDHEN, CDR2 SYDVKM.

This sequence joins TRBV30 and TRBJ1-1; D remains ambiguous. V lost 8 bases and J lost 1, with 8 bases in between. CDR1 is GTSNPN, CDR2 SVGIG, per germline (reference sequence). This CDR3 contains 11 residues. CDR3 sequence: CARSENTEAFF. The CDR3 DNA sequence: TGTGCCCGGTCGGAGAACACTGAAGCTTTCTTT.

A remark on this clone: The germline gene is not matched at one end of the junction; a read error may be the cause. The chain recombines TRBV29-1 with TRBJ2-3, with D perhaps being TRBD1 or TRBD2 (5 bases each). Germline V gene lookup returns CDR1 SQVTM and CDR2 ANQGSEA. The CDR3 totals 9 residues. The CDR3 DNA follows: TGCAGCGTAGACAGAGAGGGGAATTTT. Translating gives CSVDREGNF.

The CDR3 coding sequence is TGTGCCAGCAGCTTGCCTAGCGGGGGCGATGAGCAGTTCTTC. This translates into CASSLPSGGDEQFF. The chain combines TRBV5-4 with TRBJ2-1; 10 nucleotides match TRBD2. V shed 1 base and J 8 bases; nucleotides not matched to a gene: 3. Germline CDR1 is SGHNT and CDR2 is YYREEE (reference sequence). The CDR3 is 14 residues long. Complete variable domain (other parts from reference TRBV5-4 and TRBJ2-1): ETGVTQSPTHLIKTRGQQVTLRCSSQSGHNTVSWYQQALGQGPQFIFQYYREEENGRGNFPPRFSGLQFPNYSSELNVNALELDDSALYLCASSLPSGGDEQFFGPGTRLTVL.

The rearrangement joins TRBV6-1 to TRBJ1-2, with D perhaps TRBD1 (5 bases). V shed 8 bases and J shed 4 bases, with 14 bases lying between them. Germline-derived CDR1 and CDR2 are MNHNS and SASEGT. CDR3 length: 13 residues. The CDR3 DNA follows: TGTGCCAGCCGGGGGTCGGGGGGCTATGGCTACACCTTC. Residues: CASRGSGGYGYTF.

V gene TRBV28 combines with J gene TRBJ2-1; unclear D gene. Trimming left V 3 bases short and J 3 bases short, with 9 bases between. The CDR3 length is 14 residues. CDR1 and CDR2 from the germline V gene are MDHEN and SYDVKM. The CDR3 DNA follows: TGTGCCAGCAGTTTCCCCAGACTCTACAATGAGCAGTTCTTC. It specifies CASSFPRLYNEQFF.

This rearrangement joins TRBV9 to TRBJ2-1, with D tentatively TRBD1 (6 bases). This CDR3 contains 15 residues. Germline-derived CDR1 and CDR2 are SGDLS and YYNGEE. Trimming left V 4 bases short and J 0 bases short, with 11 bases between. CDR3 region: CASSPQGSSYNEQFF. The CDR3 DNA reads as TGTGCCAGCAGCCCACAGGGAAGCTCCTACAATGAGCAGTTCTTC.

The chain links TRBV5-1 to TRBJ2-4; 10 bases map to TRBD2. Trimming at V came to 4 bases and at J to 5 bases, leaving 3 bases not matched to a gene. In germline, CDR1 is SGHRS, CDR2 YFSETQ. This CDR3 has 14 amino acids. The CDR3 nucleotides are TGCGCCAGCAGCGCCAGCGGGGGGGAAAACATTCAGTACTTC. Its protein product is CASSASGGENIQYF.

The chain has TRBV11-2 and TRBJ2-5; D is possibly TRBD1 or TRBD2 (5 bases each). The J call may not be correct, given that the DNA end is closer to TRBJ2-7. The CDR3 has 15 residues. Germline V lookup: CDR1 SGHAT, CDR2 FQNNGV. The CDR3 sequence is CASSPAGTIRFEQYF. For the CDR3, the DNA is TGTGCCAGCAGCCCCGCAGGGACGATTCGTTTCGAGCAGTACTTC.

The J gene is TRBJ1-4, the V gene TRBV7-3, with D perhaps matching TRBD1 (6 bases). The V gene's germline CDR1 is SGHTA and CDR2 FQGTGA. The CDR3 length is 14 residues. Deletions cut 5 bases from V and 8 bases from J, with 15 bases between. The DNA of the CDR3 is TGTGCCAGCAGCGCTCGGGACAATCGGGAAAAACTGTTTTTT. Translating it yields CASSARDNREKLFF.

The CDR3 here is CASSAPGSGELFF. CDR3 coding DNA: TGTGCCAGCAGCGCCCCTGGGTCCGGGGAGCTGTTTTTT. This chain links TRBV7-3 with TRBJ2-2, with unresolved D. Between the trimmed V and J ends, which lost 5 bases and 6 bases, there was a span of 10 bases. This CDR3 comprises 13 residues. Germline CDR1 reads SGHTA; CDR2 reads FQGTGA.

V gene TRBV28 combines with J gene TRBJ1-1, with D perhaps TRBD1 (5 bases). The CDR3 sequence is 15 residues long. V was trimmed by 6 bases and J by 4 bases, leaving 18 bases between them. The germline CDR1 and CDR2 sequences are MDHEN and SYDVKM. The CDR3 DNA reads TGTGCCAGCAGCCTACTACAGGAGGCGGTCACTGAAGCTTTCTTT. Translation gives CASSLLQEAVTEAFF.

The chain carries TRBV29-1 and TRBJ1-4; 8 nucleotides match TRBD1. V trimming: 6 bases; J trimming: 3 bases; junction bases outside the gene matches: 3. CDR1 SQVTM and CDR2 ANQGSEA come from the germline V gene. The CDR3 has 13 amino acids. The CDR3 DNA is TGCAGCGTAGTACAGGGGGCTAATGAAAAACTGTTTTTT. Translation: CSVVQGANEKLFF. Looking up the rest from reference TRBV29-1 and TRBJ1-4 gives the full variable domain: SAVISQKPSRDICQRGTSLTIQCQVDSQVTMMFWYRQQPGQSLTLIATANQGSEATYESGFVIDKFPISRPNLTFSTLTVSNMSPEDSSIYLCSVVQGANEKLFFGSGTQLSVL.

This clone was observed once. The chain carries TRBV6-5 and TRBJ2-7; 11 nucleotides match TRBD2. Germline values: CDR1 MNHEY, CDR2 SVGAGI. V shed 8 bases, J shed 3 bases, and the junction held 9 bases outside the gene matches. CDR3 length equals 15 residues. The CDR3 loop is CASRPTGLAGYEQYF. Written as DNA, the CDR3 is TGTGCCAGCCGACCTACAGGACTAGCGGGCTACGAGCAGTACTTC.

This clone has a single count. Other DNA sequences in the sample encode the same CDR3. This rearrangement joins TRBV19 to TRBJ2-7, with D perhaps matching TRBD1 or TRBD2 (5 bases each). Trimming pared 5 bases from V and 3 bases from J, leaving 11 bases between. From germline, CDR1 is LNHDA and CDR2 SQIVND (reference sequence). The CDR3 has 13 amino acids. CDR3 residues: CASSSRDRYEQYF. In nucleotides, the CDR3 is TGTGCCAGTAGTTCCCGGGACCGCTACGAGCAGTACTTC.

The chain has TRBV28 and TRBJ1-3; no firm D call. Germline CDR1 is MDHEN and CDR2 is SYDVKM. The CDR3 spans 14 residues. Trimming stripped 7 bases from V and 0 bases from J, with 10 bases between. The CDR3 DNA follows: TGTGCCAGCACAAGGGCACCCTCTGGAAACACCATATATTTT. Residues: CASTRAPSGNTIYF.

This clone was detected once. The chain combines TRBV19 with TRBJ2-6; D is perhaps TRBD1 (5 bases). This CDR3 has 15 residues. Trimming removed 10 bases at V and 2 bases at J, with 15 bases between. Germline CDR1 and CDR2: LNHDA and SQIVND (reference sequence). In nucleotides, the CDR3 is TGTGCCATTCCCCATGCAGGGCCTGGGGCCAACGTCCTGACTTTC. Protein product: CAIPHAGPGANVLTF.

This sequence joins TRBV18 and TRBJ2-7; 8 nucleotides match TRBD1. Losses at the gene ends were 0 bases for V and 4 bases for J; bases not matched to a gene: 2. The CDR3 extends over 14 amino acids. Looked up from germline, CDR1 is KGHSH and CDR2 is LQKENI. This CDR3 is CASSPPGQEYEQYF. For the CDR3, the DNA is TGTGCCAGCTCACCACCGGGACAGGAGTACGAGCAGTACTTC.